This TCR beta chain was identified in a study of graft-versus-host responses after intestinal transplantation. Study at large: Among the recipients, all got anti-thymocyte globulin induction and then tacrolimus and steroids for around three years.

The data were produced by immunoSEQ multiplex PCR, yet TCRdb's version contains in-frame clones alone and is incomplete. Among about 84,000 clones listed, less than 95% were seen once. Turning to this clone: Its target is not known.

Study results and caveats: Present in recipient marrow, GvH clones included some that appeared first in ileum or blood.

V was pared by 3 bases and J by 5 bases, with 17 bases between. Germline loops: CDR1 SGHTA, CDR2 FQGNSA. The CDR3 has 15 residues. The genes are TRBV7-2 and TRBJ2-7, with D possibly matching TRBD2 (6 bases). The clonotype originates from a human donor who was the organ donor for an intestinal transplant. Sequenced material: unstimulated CD4+ T cells sorted from spleen or lymph node cells, taken before transplant. CDR3 nucleotide sequence: TGTGCCAGCAGCTTTGCCTACGCGGGACTCCACGAGCAGTACTTC. Amino acid sequence: CASSFAYAGLHEQYF.